A few counts support the clone carrying this TCR beta chain. No antigen is known for it. The record originates from a study of blood T cells in healthy people across ages. Germline trimming cut 6 bases from V and 4 bases from J; bases unmatched to any gene: 8. The CDR3 length is 15 residues. Study findings and constraints: Not knowing donor CMV status may have confounded expanded clonotype changes.

A second roughly 6 to 12 cycle PCR used barcoded and J-beta primers. TCRdb fed the 5' RACE reads into MiXCR, producing one record per CDR3 protein. The sample includes roughly 500,000 distinct CDR3 sequences, approximately 30% of them seen just once. The sequence was collected from a woman in her sixties or seventies in good health. The rearrangement links TRBV12-3 or TRBV12-4 to TRBJ1-4, with TRBD1 matching over 7 bases. Sequencing input: blood. The CDR3 here is CASSLWAGGNEKLFF. CDR3 sequence (DNA): TGTGCCAGCAGCCTCTGGGCAGGGGGTAATGAAAAACTGTTTTTT.